This T cell receptor (beta chain) was sequenced for a study of cytomegalovirus exposure and HLA in healthy donors. Overall study: Unique TCR beta sequences numbering some 120 million came from around 180 million T cells in an earlier analysis.

The donors gave bone marrow, and they were healthy. This clone was counted a few times. Its antigen is not identified. With V trimmed by 3 bases and J by 3 bases, 3 bases remained unmatched. The CDR3 totals 14 residues. The germline CDR1 and CDR2 sequences are SGHTA and FQGNSA. Vbeta (60) and Jbeta (13) primers were used in the PCR. Produced via immunoSEQ multiplex PCR; TCRdb's table is partial and in-frame only. The table records about 190,000 clones, over 70% of them present only once. Findings of the study overall: Later genetic work tied a missense DCLRE1C variant to beta-chain V and J trimming.

V gene TRBV7-2 combines with J gene TRBJ1-1, with 8 bases fitting TRBD1. The sequencing input was PBMCs. This TCR was sampled from a woman in her 30s in good health and CMV-seropositive. The CDR3 protein is CASSLTGADTEAFF. Here the CDR3 DNA reads TGTGCCAGCAGCTTGACAGGGGCGGACACTGAAGCTTTCTTT.